Following are 26 T cell receptor beta chains from one sample sequenced in a study of identical twins. Via MiXCR, TCRdb re-called the 5' RACE reads, giving one row per CDR3 protein. The sample carries 450,000 or so distinct CDR3 sequences, about 14% recorded once. The same specimen was also included in a second study, on yellow fever vaccine responses in identical twins.

Sequences were obtained from CD4+ T cells sorted from blood. The receptors derive from a woman aged 18-30 years in good health.

The chain carries TRBV20-1 and TRBJ2-3; 10 bases map to TRBD2. The CDR3 spans 15 residues. V trimming: 5 bases; J trimming: 0 bases; junction bases outside the gene matches: 5. Germline CDR1 DFQATT, CDR2 SNEGSKA (reference sequence). The chain's CDR3 is CSAALAGESTDTQYF. CDR3 sequence (DNA): TGCAGTGCTGCGCTAGCGGGGGAAAGCACAGATACGCAGTATTTT.

This clonotype was counted between two and nine times. This chain connects TRBV7-2 to TRBJ1-5; D is perhaps TRBD1 (6 bases). The CDR3 consists of 13 residues. V was pared by 4 bases and J by 4 bases, with 8 bases between. Germline V gene lookup returns CDR1 SGHTA and CDR2 FQGNSA. CDR3 nucleotides: TGTGCCAGCAGCTCACAGGGTAATCAGCCCCAGCATTTT. Amino acid sequence: CASSSQGNQPQHF.

The chain is built from TRBV28 and TRBJ2-3; 7 bases fit TRBD2. The CDR3 runs 17 residues. Per germline, CDR1 MDHEN and CDR2 SYDVKM. The ends lost 6 bases at V and 6 bases at J; junction bases unmatched: 18. The CDR3 DNA follows: TGTGCCAGCAGCTTAGGCCCCCTGCGGACTAGAGTGGATACGCAGTATTTT. Translating it yields CASSLGPLRTRVDTQYF.

In this sample, this clonotype turned up a few times. The chain carries TRBV4-2 and TRBJ2-2; D not certain. V lost 0 bases and J 1 base, leaving 6 bases between the germline ends. The germline V gene has CDR1 LGHNA and CDR2 YNFKEQ. The CDR3 totals 15 residues. The chain's CDR3 is CASSQDDGNTGELFF. The CDR3 DNA is TGTGCCAGCAGCCAAGATGATGGGAACACCGGGGAGCTGTTTTTT.

In its sample, this clonotype was seen a few times. The chain combines TRBV7-8 with TRBJ2-6, with 10 bases fitting TRBD1. V dropped 5 bases and J dropped 0; count of bases not matched to a gene: 1. The CDR3 totals 16 residues. The V gene's germline CDR1 is SGHVS and CDR2 FQNEAQ. CDR3 residues: CASSRTGGSGANVLTF. CDR3 coding DNA: TGTGCCAGCAGCCGGACAGGGGGCTCTGGGGCCAACGTCCTGACTTTC.

V usage is TRBV28 and J usage is TRBJ2-1; 9 bases align to TRBD2. Germline CDR1 and CDR2: MDHEN and SYDVKM. There are 17 residues in the CDR3. Trimming at V came to 3 bases and at J to 0 bases, leaving 6 bases not matched to a gene. CDR3 amino acids: CASSFGGRASSYNEQFF. DNA of the CDR3: TGTGCCAGCAGTTTCGGCGGGAGGGCGAGCTCCTACAATGAGCAGTTCTTC. Filled out from reference TRBV28 and TRBJ2-1, the complete variable domain reads DVKVTQSSRYLVKRTGEKVFLECVQDMDHENMFWYRQDPGLGLRLIYFSYDVKMKEKGDIPEGYSVSREKKERFSLILESASTNQTSMYLCASSFGGRASSYNEQFFGPGTRLTVL.

A single count supports this clonotype. This rearrangement joins TRBV6-2 or TRBV6-3 to TRBJ2-1; TRBD2 aligns across 7 bases. CDR3 length: 13 amino acids. Looked up from germline, CDR1 is MNHEY and CDR2 is SVGEGT. V lost 4 bases, J lost 10 bases, and 7 bases stayed unmatched. The CDR3 nucleotides are TGTGCCAGCAGTTGGGAGGGCCAGAGCGAGCAGTTCTTC. This sequence encodes CASSWEGQSEQFF.

The sample holds a few counts of this clonotype. The chain combines TRBV10-2 with TRBJ2-2, with 9 bases lining up with TRBD1. The CDR3 contains 17 residues. J gave up 4 bases and V 6 bases, and 12 bases lay outside the gene matches. The germline gives CDR1 WSHSY, CDR2 SAAADI. The CDR3 spells CASSNLQGARGTGELFF. For the CDR3, the DNA is TGCGCCAGCAGCAACTTACAGGGGGCGCGCGGCACCGGGGAGCTGTTTTTT.

This clonotype was picked up a small number of times. V usage is TRBV7-6 and J usage is TRBJ2-3; TRBD1 aligns across 9 bases. This CDR3 is built from 20 residues. Germline V gene data show CDR1 as SGHVS and CDR2 as FNYEAQ. The ends lost 5 bases at V and 0 bases at J; junction bases unmatched: 18. In DNA, the CDR3 is TGTGCCAGCAGCCTAATTCCGGGACAGGGTTTATACTCTAGCACAGATACGCAGTATTTT. This codes for CASSLIPGQGLYSSTDTQYF.

The V call is TRBV5-1, the J call TRBJ2-3; TRBD2 agrees at 8 bases. The V gene end was trimmed by 0 bases and the J gene end by 7 bases; junction bases not matched to a gene: 7. The CDR3 has 15 residues. Germline CDR1 reads SGHRS; CDR2 reads YFSETQ. CDR3 coding DNA: TGCGCCAGCAGCTTGGAGACGGGGGGGCCATATACGCAGTATTTT. Translation gives CASSLETGGPYTQYF.

V usage is TRBV5-6 and J usage is TRBJ2-3; D gene unclear. The CDR3 consists of 14 residues. From germline, CDR1 is SGHDT and CDR2 YYEEEE. V was shortened by 7 bases and J by 0 bases, with 12 bases between the two germline ends. CDR3 coding DNA: TGTGCCAGCGGCTCCGGGCGGAGCACAGATACGCAGTATTTT. This sequence encodes CASGSGRSTDTQYF.

This clonotype showed up many times. V and J are TRBV5-1 and TRBJ1-2; weak D call: TRBD1 (6 bases). CDR3 length: 14 residues. CDR1 is SGHRS, CDR2 YFSETQ, per germline. V gave up 5 bases and J gave up 5 bases, with 16 bases separating them. The CDR3 loop reads CASRDPGTSYGYTF. CDR3 coding DNA: TGCGCCAGCAGGGACCCCGGGACATCTTATGGCTACACCTTC. Together with reference TRBV5-1 and TRBJ1-2, the CDR3 gives the full variable domain: KAGVTQTPRYLIKTRGQQVTLSCSPISGHRSVSWYQQTPGQGLQFLFEYFSETQRNKGNFPGRFSGRQFSNSRSEMNVSTLELGDSALYLCASRDPGTSYGYTFGSGTRLTVV.

The rearrangement joins TRBV15 to TRBJ2-1; D possibly corresponds to TRBD1 (6 bases). CDR3 length: 15 amino acids. Germline lookup yields CDR1 LNHNV and CDR2 YYDKDF (reference sequence). V lost 5 bases and J 7 bases, leaving 18 bases between the germline ends. The CDR3 reads CATSGRDPQGNEQFF. As DNA, the CDR3 is TGTGCCACCAGCGGCCGGGACCCACAGGGAAATGAGCAGTTCTTC.

This clonotype has a handful of counts. This chain connects TRBV7-9 to TRBJ2-4; a weak D match, TRBD1 (5 bases). Germline-derived CDR1 and CDR2 are SEHNR and FQNEAQ (reference sequence). The CDR3 sequence is 13 residues long. Between the trimmed V and J ends, which lost 3 bases and 9 bases, there was a span of 12 bases. The CDR3 reads CASSFVQGGIQYF. As DNA, the CDR3 is TGTGCCAGCAGCTTTGTCCAGGGTGGCATTCAGTACTTC.

The chain employs TRBV24-1 and TRBJ2-6, with TRBD1 identical over 9 bases. Trimming cost V 3 bases and J 4 bases; bases outside gene matches: 6. The CDR3 spans 17 residues. CDR1 is KGHDR, CDR2 SFDVKD, per germline. CDR3 sequence: CATSDTGQGSGANVLTF. The DNA for the CDR3 is TGTGCCACCAGTGATACCGGACAGGGGTCCGGGGCCAACGTCCTGACTTTC.

At least ten counts were recorded for this clonotype. The CDR3 is CASTEGSSTDTQYF. CDR3 nucleotides: TGTGCCAGCACTGAGGGATCGAGCACAGATACGCAGTATTTT. The chain carries TRBV12-3 or TRBV12-4 and TRBJ2-3; possibly TRBD2 for D (5 bases). The CDR3 has 14 residues. Between the trimmed V and J ends, which lost 7 bases and 0 bases, there was a span of 11 bases.

The rearrangement links TRBV20-1 to TRBJ2-1, with 12 bases that match TRBD2. Germline assignment: CDR1 DFQATT and CDR2 SNEGSKA (reference sequence). V shed 3 bases, J shed 4 bases, and the junction held 7 bases outside the gene matches. The CDR3 is made up of 16 amino acids. This CDR3 reads CSASVGTSGRYNEQFF. CDR3 nucleotides: TGCAGTGCTAGTGTGGGGACTAGCGGGCGGTACAATGAGCAGTTCTTC.

V and J are TRBV11-2 and TRBJ1-1, with TRBD1 matching 7 bases. CDR1 SGHAT and CDR2 FQNNGV come from the germline V gene. Trimming took 7 bases from V and 5 from J; bases not matched to a gene: 7. This CDR3 is built from 13 residues. The DNA for the CDR3 is TGTGCCAGCACCTACAGGGGCGGAACTGAAGCTTTCTTT. Translated: CASTYRGGTEAFF.

The chain joins TRBV6-4 to TRBJ1-1; D is unresolved. Germline CDR1 reads MRHNA; CDR2 reads SNTAGT. V was trimmed by 0 bases and J by 1 base, leaving 9 bases between them. The CDR3 sequence is 15 residues long. CDR3 amino acids: CASSDSSLPNTEAFF. In DNA, the CDR3 is TGTGCCAGCAGTGACTCGTCGTTGCCGAACACTGAAGCTTTCTTT.

This chain uses TRBV3-1 with TRBJ2-7, with D unresolved. The CDR3 loop spans 13 amino acids. Trimming shortened V by 4 bases and J by 2 bases, and 9 bases separated the two germline ends. Germline V gives CDR1 LGHDT, CDR2 YNNKEL (reference sequence). The chain's CDR3 is CASSPSGPYEQYF. The CDR3 DNA is TGTGCCAGCAGCCCTAGTGGGCCCTACGAGCAGTACTTC.

The chain couples TRBV19 to TRBJ2-3; D possibly corresponds to TRBD2 (5 bases). Germline V gene data show CDR1 as LNHDA and CDR2 as SQIVND (reference sequence). The CDR3 runs to 16 residues. V was shortened by 4 bases and J by 0 bases, with 14 bases between the two germline ends. This chain's CDR3 is CASSTPNPGSTDTQYF. The CDR3 nucleotides read TGTGCCAGTAGTACACCAAACCCGGGGAGCACAGATACGCAGTATTTT. The whole variable domain, filled in from reference TRBV19 and TRBJ2-3, reads DGGITQSPKYLFRKEGQNVTLSCEQNLNHDAMYWYRQDPGQGLRLIYYSQIVNDFQKGDIAEGYSVSREKKESFPLTVTSAQKNPTAFYLCASSTPNPGSTDTQYFGPGTRLTVL.

This clonotype occurred a few times. The chain combines TRBV20-1 with TRBJ2-4; D is uncertain. The CDR3 loop spans 12 amino acids. Germline CDR1 reads DFQATT; CDR2 reads SNEGSKA (reference sequence). V lost 3 bases to trimming and J lost 0 bases, with 3 bases between them. The CDR3 DNA reads TGCAGTGCTAGGGGAGCCAAAAACATTCAGTACTTC. Translating it yields CSARGAKNIQYF.

This clonotype was observed a handful of times. The chain uses TRBV3-1 and TRBJ2-4; possibly TRBD1 for D (6 bases). This CDR3 region has 15 residues. Germline lookup yields CDR1 LGHDT and CDR2 YNNKEL (reference sequence). V dropped 0 bases and J dropped 10 bases, with 16 bases sitting between them. The CDR3 sequence is CASSQDLVTQGIQYF. CDR3 coding DNA: TGTGCCAGCAGCCAAGATCTAGTCACTCAGGGGATTCAGTACTTC.

This chain links TRBV5-1 with TRBJ2-1; 11 nucleotides match TRBD2. This CDR3 has 17 amino acids. Germline CDR1 SGHRS, CDR2 YFSETQ. V shed 8 bases, J shed 5 bases, and the junction held 15 bases outside the gene matches. This CDR3 reads CASSPRGGTSGHNEQFF. Here the CDR3 DNA reads TGCGCCAGTTCCCCACGGGGCGGGACTAGCGGACACAATGAGCAGTTCTTC.

Concerning this clonotype itself: Possible read error: a much larger clone is one base away. The chain carries TRBV7-2 and TRBJ2-7; 8 bases align to TRBD2. Germline V gene data show CDR1 as SGHTA and CDR2 as FQGNSA. CDR3 length: 14 residues. Germline trimming cut 5 bases from V and 2 bases from J; bases unmatched to any gene: 5. The CDR3 nucleotides are TGTGCCAGCAGCATAGGACTAGCCACCTACGAGCAGTACTTC. It encodes CASSIGLATYEQYF.

V is TRBV3-1 and J is TRBJ2-2; the D is unclear. V lost 1 base and J lost 4, with 10 bases in between. CDR1 and CDR2 (germline): LGHDT, YNNKEL (reference sequence). The CDR3 spans 15 residues. The chain's CDR3 is CASSQGLTGTGELFF. The CDR3 DNA is TGTGCCAGCAGCCAAGGTCTTACGGGCACCGGGGAGCTGTTTTTT.